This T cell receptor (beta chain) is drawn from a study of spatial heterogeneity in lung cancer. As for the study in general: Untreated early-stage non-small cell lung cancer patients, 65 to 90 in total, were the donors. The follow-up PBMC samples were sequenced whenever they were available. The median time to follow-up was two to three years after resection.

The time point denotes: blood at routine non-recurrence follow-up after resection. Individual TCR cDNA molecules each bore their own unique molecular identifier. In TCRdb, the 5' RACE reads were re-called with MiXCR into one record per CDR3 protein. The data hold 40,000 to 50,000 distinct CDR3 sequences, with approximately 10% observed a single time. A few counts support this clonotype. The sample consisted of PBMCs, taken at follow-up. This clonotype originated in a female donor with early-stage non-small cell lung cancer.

Here the CDR3 DNA reads TGTGCCAGCAGTTCCCTAACGTGGACCCAAGGGGATTCACCCCTCCACTTT. Protein: CASSSLTWTQGDSPLHF. The chain is built from TRBV6-2 or TRBV6-3 and TRBJ1-6; D possibly corresponds to TRBD1 (5 bases). Germline V gives CDR1 MNHEY, CDR2 SVGEGT. There are 17 residues in the CDR3. With 4 bases removed from V and 8 bases from J, the gap between germline ends came to 21 bases.